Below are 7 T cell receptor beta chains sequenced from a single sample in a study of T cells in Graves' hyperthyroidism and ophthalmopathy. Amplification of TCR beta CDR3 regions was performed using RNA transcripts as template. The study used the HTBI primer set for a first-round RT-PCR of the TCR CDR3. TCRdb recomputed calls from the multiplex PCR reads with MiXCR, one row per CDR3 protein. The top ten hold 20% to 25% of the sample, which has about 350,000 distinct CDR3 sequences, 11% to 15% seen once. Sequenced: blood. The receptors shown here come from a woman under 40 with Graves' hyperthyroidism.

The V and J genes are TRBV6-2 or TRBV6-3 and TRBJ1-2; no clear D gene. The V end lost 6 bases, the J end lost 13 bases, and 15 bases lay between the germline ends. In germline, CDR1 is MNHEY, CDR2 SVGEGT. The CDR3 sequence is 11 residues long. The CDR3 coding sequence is TGTGCCAGCAGCACTGACGGGTGGTGCACCTTC. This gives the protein CASSTDGWCTF.

The CDR3 spells CASSQLRETQYF. CDR3 nucleotide sequence: TGTGCCAGCAGCCAATTGAGGGAGACCCAGTACTTC. The chain carries TRBV3-1 and TRBJ2-5; no firm D call. Germline V CDR1 and CDR2: LGHDT, YNNKEL (reference sequence). V was clipped by 2 bases and J by 5 bases, with 6 bases between them. The length of the CDR3 is 12 residues.

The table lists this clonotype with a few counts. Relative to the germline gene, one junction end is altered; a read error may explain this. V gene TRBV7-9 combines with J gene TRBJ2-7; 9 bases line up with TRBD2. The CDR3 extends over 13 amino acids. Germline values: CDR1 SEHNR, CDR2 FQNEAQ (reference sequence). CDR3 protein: CASRLAGANEQYF. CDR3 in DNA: TGTGCCAGCCGCTTAGCGGGAGCTAACGAGCAGTACTTC.

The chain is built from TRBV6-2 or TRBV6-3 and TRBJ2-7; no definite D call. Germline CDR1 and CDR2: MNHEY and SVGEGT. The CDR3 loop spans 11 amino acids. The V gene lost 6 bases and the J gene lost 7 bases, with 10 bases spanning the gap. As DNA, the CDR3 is TGTGCCAGCAGCACAACCCGTGAGCAGTACTTC. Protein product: CASSTTREQYF.

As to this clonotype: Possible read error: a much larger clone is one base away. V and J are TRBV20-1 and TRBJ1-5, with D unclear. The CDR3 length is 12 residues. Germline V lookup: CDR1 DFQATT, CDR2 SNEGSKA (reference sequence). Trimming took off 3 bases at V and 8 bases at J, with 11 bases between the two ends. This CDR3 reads CSASRGREPQHF. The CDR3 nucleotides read TGCAGTGCTAGTCGCGGGAGGGAGCCCCAGCATTTT.

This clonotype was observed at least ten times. The DNA of the CDR3 is TGCAGCGTTGAGGAGCCCGTGATTGAAGCTTTCTTT. Protein: CSVEEPVIEAFF. The chain couples TRBV29-1 to TRBJ1-1, with D unclear. The germline CDR1 and CDR2 sequences are SQVTM and ANQGSEA. The V gene lost 3 bases and the J gene lost 7 bases, with 12 bases spanning the gap. The CDR3 is made up of 12 amino acids.

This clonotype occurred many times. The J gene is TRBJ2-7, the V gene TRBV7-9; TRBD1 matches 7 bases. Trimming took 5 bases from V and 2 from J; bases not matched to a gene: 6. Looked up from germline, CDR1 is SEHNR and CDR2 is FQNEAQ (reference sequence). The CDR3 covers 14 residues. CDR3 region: CASSDPGQPYEQYF. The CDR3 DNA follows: TGTGCCAGCAGCGACCCGGGACAGCCCTACGAGCAGTACTTC.